Described below is a single T cell receptor (beta chain) sequence and its context. The identical CDR3 is also encoded by other nucleotide sequences in the sample. The CDR3 runs to 14 residues. Losses at the gene ends were 5 bases for V and 4 bases for J; bases not matched to a gene: 1. The germline V gene encodes CDR1 SNHLY and CDR2 FYNNEI. TCRdb's copy holds only in-frame clones and misses some; the assay was immunoSEQ multiplex PCR. The sample lists around 300,000 clones; approximately 88% were seen once. The data stem from a study of blood T cell repertoires in COVID-19. Study-level information: Spain, Italy and the United States supplied samples that represented acute and convalescent COVID-19. In each case, the material was cDNA or gDNA derived from T cells, B-cell-depleted T cells, or PBMCs.

The chain combines TRBV2 with TRBJ1-5; 11 bases map to TRBD1. The sequence was obtained from a middle-aged woman who had recovered from COVID-19. Sequencing input: PBMCs or T cells enriched from blood (not recorded which). The CDR3 reads CASSRDRGNQPQHF. CDR3 nucleotides: TGTGCCAGCAGTCGGGACAGGGGGAATCAGCCCCAGCATTTT.